This note documents a single T cell receptor beta chain sequence. Its target is unknown. This sample was taken from a study of T cells in localized non-small cell lung cancer. Whole-study findings and limits: Longer overall survival accompanied higher blood T cell density. Of the top 100 tumor clones, median around 55 were in adjacent lung, about 30 among its top 100. The study found T cell clonality highest in uninvolved adjacent lung, above tumor. Sequencing involved a lone tumor region, leaving heterogeneity possible.

Produced via immunoSEQ multiplex PCR; TCRdb's table is partial and in-frame only. The table lists around 78,000 clones, over 75% of them singletons. CDR3 length: 15 residues. From germline, CDR1 is SGHTA and CDR2 FQGNSA. Trimming removed 4 bases from V and 7 bases from J; junction bases left unmatched: 7. The J gene is TRBJ2-3, the V gene TRBV7-2, with 11 bases aligning to TRBD2. The sequence came from a female donor older than 55 with stage I lung adenocarcinoma. This specimen consisted of peripheral blood, obtained before any cancer treatment. The CDR3 nucleotides read TGTGCCAGCAGCTCAACCGGGACTAGCGGCTATACGCAGTATTTT. Protein sequence: CASSSTGTSGYTQYF.